Listed here are 27 T cell receptor beta chains from one sample, sequenced in a study of beta chain features in type 1 diabetes. The entirety of the isolated RNA underwent reverse transcription, so expressed TCRB transcripts were sequenced. Assay used: immunoSEQ multiplex PCR; TCRdb lists only in-frame clones, some missing. This table has 640,000 or so clones, around 15% appearing once. Which antigens these TCRs recognize remains unknown. The study, taken as a whole, reports: TCRB CDR3s from Type 1 diabetes patients were moderately but significantly shorter in all four CD4+ subsets.

The sequencing sample was made of naive CD4+ T cells from blood. Source of these receptors: a man younger than 35 with type 1 diabetes.

This clone was seen a few times. The V and J genes are TRBV27 and TRBJ1-1, with D tentatively TRBD1 (6 bases). V shed 4 bases and J shed 4 bases, with 10 bases lying between them. Looked up from germline, CDR1 is MNHEY and CDR2 is SMNVEV (reference sequence). The CDR3 is 13 amino acids. CDR3 nucleotides: TGTGCCAGCAGTTCGTGGGGGCGCACTGAAGCTTTCTTT. This gives the protein CASSSWGRTEAFF.

This chain connects TRBV9 to TRBJ2-3, with 9 positions matching TRBD1. Germline V lookup: CDR1 SGDLS, CDR2 YYNGEE. The CDR3 has 15 amino acids. V lost 4 bases, J lost 1 base, and 4 bases stayed unmatched. Here the CDR3 DNA reads TGTGCCAGCAGCACCTGGGACAGGGGCACAGATACGCAGTATTTT. Translating gives CASSTWDRGTDTQYF.

CDR3 nucleotide sequence: TGTGCCTGGGAACCGAAACCCTATAGCCAGATGCCAGATACGCAGTATTTT. Amino acid sequence: CAWEPKPYSQMPDTQYF. V is TRBV30 and J is TRBJ2-3, with D unclear. The CDR3 has 17 amino acids. Germline assignment: CDR1 GTSNPN and CDR2 SVGIG (reference sequence). Trimming took off 5 bases at V and 4 bases at J, with 25 bases between the two ends.

The chain combines TRBV7-3 with TRBJ2-1, with D unresolved. The CDR3 contains 15 residues. V lost 4 bases, J lost 2 bases, and 12 bases lay in between. The germline V gene encodes CDR1 SGHTA and CDR2 FQGTGA. The DNA of the CDR3 is TGTGCCAGCAGCTCCCTTGGCGATGCCTACAATGAGCAGTTCTTC. Its protein is CASSSLGDAYNEQFF.

The genes are TRBV28 and TRBJ1-5, with TRBD1 as a possible D gene (5 bases). The CDR3 consists of 15 residues. Germline-derived CDR1 and CDR2 are MDHEN and SYDVKM. Trimming removed 5 bases from V and 2 bases from J, with 13 bases in between. The CDR3 loop reads CASSITQGGNQPQHF. The CDR3 DNA sequence: TGTGCCAGCAGTATCACCCAGGGTGGCAATCAGCCCCAGCATTTT. Full variable domain (rest looked up from reference TRBV28 and TRBJ1-5): DVKVTQSSRYLVKRTGEKVFLECVQDMDHENMFWYRQDPGLGLRLIYFSYDVKMKEKGDIPEGYSVSREKKERFSLILESASTNQTSMYLCASSITQGGNQPQHFGDGTRLSIL.

This clone was detected only a few times. The gene calls are TRBV10-3 and TRBJ2-7; 8 nucleotides line up with TRBD1. The V gene end was trimmed by 9 bases and the J gene end by 0 bases; junction bases not matched to a gene: 4. The CDR3 extends over 13 amino acids. Germline CDR1 reads ENHRY; CDR2 reads SYGVKD. The CDR3 nucleotides are TGTGCCATTACGGGACAGGACTCCTACGAGCAGTACTTC. Translated: CAITGQDSYEQYF.

The table lists this clone with a few counts. V and J are TRBV7-9 and TRBJ2-5; 9 positions match TRBD1. There are 13 residues in the CDR3. J lost 2 bases, V lost 8 bases, and 3 bases had no gene match. The germline V gene has CDR1 SEHNR and CDR2 FQNEAQ (reference sequence). The CDR3: CASGGTGQETQYF. The CDR3, as DNA: TGTGCCAGCGGAGGGACAGGGCAAGAGACCCAGTACTTC.

This clone was found a few times. CDR3 nucleotide sequence: TGTGCCAGCAGCTTGGGCTACAATGAGCAGTTCTTC. It yields the protein CASSLGYNEQFF. V is TRBV7-6 and J is TRBJ2-1; D is unresolved. Trimming left V 3 bases short and J 3 bases short, with 3 bases between. Per the germline V gene, CDR1 is SGHVS and CDR2 is FNYEAQ. The CDR3 has 12 residues.

This clone turned up a few times. The chain carries TRBV7-9 and TRBJ2-7; 7 nucleotides match TRBD1. The CDR3 is 16 residues long. The junction had 11 bases not matched to a gene; V was cut back by 1 base and J by 5 bases. Germline V gives CDR1 SEHNR, CDR2 FQNEAQ (reference sequence). CDR3 DNA sequence: TGTGCCAGCAGCTTAGGGAGAACAGGGGCATACGACGAGCAGTACTTC. Translating gives CASSLGRTGAYDEQYF.

There are a few counts of this clone. The J gene is TRBJ1-5, the V gene TRBV9, with 8 bases fitting TRBD1. This CDR3 is 15 amino acids long. CDR1 and CDR2 (germline): SGDLS, YYNGEE. The J segment lost 5 bases and the V segment lost 0 bases, leaving 4 bases of the junction unmatched. CDR3 in DNA: TGTGCCAGCAGCGTAGCGACAGGGGAGGATCAGCCCCAGCATTTT. This gives the protein CASSVATGEDQPQHF.

This clone was observed a few times. J is TRBJ1-1 and V is TRBV9, with no clear D. The length of the CDR3 is 14 residues. Germline-derived CDR1 and CDR2 are SGDLS and YYNGEE. V was trimmed by 4 bases and J by 1 base, leaving 11 bases between them. In DNA, the CDR3 is TGTGCCAGCAGCCCCCGTGTGGGGAACACTGAAGCTTTCTTT. It is translated as CASSPRVGNTEAFF. The full variable domain, completed using reference TRBV9 and TRBJ1-1, is DSGVTQTPKHLITATGQRVTLRCSPRSGDLSVYWYQQSLDQGLQFLIQYYNGEERAKGNILERFSAQQFPDLHSELNLSSLELGDSALYFCASSPRVGNTEAFFGQGTRLTVV.

This clone has just a few counts. The chain employs TRBV30 and TRBJ1-4, with TRBD1 as a possible D gene (6 bases). The CDR3 is made up of 20 amino acids. The germline V gene encodes CDR1 GTSNPN and CDR2 SVGIG (reference sequence). Trimming took 6 bases from V and 8 from J, leaving 37 bases between them. Here the CDR3 reads CACYSRVVGGLKNVAEKLFF. CDR3 sequence (DNA): TGTGCCTGCTACTCAAGGGTGGTAGGGGGTTTGAAGAATGTCGCCGAAAAACTGTTTTTT.

This rearrangement joins TRBV7-2 to TRBJ2-7; possible D gene TRBD2, 5 bases. CDR1 and CDR2 from the germline V gene are SGHTA and FQGNSA. V gave up 4 bases and J gave up 3 bases, with 13 bases separating them. The CDR3 consists of 14 residues. CDR3 in amino acids: CASSSGGIYYEQYF. The CDR3 DNA reads as TGTGCCAGCAGCTCAGGAGGTATATACTACGAGCAGTACTTC. Variable domain in full (rest from reference TRBV7-2 and TRBJ2-7): GAGVSQSPSNKVTEKGKDVELRCDPISGHTALYWYRQSLGQGLEFLIYFQGNSAPDKSGLPSDRFSAERTGGSVSTLTIQRTQQEDSAVYLCASSSGGIYYEQYFGPGTRLTVT.

This clone has only a few counts. The chain is built from TRBV6-5 and TRBJ2-1, with unresolved D. Germline loops: CDR1 MNHEY, CDR2 SVGAGI. This CDR3 region has 14 residues. V lost 2 bases, J lost 7 bases, and 12 bases lay in between. CDR3 DNA sequence: TGTGCCAGCAGTTACACTCAAATAGGAAATGAGCAGTTCTTC. Residues: CASSYTQIGNEQFF.

The chain uses TRBV28 and TRBJ2-7; 9 positions match TRBD1. Trimming removed 6 bases from V and 2 bases from J; junction bases left unmatched: 5. The CDR3 is made up of 14 amino acids. The germline V gene encodes CDR1 MDHEN and CDR2 SYDVKM. This CDR3 reads CASRPRQGAYEQYF. CDR3 nucleotide sequence: TGTGCCAGCAGACCCCGACAGGGGGCCTACGAGCAGTACTTC.

This rearrangement joins TRBV11-3 to TRBJ2-1, with D hard to call. The germline V and J ends were trimmed by 5 bases and 7 bases, with 12 bases remaining between them. The CDR3 covers 13 residues. Germline V lookup: CDR1 SGHNT, CDR2 YENEEA. The CDR3 loop reads CASSTDWSNEQFF. The CDR3 bases are TGTGCCAGCAGCACCGACTGGTCGAATGAGCAGTTCTTC.

This clone was seen a few times. The chain carries TRBV7-9 and TRBJ2-7, with D perhaps TRBD1 (6 bases). The germline V and J ends were trimmed by 8 bases and 6 bases, with 17 bases remaining between them. This CDR3 is built from 13 residues. Germline lookup yields CDR1 SEHNR and CDR2 FQNEAQ (reference sequence). The CDR3 protein is CASSRSGGGEQYF. The DNA of the CDR3 is TGTGCCAGCTCCCGCAGTGGGGGCGGCGAGCAGTACTTC.

The chain joins TRBV28 to TRBJ2-7; TRBD1 matches 8 bases. Trimming at V came to 4 bases and at J to 0 bases, leaving 8 bases not matched to a gene. This CDR3 has 16 residues. Germline V gene lookup returns CDR1 MDHEN and CDR2 SYDVKM. CDR3 DNA sequence: TGTGCCAGCAGTTCCATGACGACAGGGGTCTCCTACGAGCAGTACTTC. Its translation: CASSSMTTGVSYEQYF. Combining the CDR3 with reference TRBV28 and TRBJ2-7 gives the whole variable domain DVKVTQSSRYLVKRTGEKVFLECVQDMDHENMFWYRQDPGLGLRLIYFSYDVKMKEKGDIPEGYSVSREKKERFSLILESASTNQTSMYLCASSSMTTGVSYEQYFGPGTRLTVT.

There are a few counts of this clone. Other DNA variants within this sample encode the same CDR3. This chain joins TRBV7-2 and TRBJ2-5; 10 bases line up with TRBD2. The CDR3 loop spans 15 amino acids. The V gene's germline CDR1 is SGHTA and CDR2 FQGNSA. The junction had 5 bases not matched to a gene; V was cut back by 3 bases and J by 4 bases. CDR3 loop: CASSLASGRGETQYF. The CDR3 coding sequence is TGTGCCAGCAGCTTGGCTAGCGGGAGAGGAGAGACCCAGTACTTC.

In this sample, this clone turned up a few times. The chain links TRBV7-9 to TRBJ1-3; D unclear. The CDR3 sequence is 13 residues long. From germline, CDR1 is SEHNR and CDR2 FQNEAQ (reference sequence). Trimming cost V 8 bases and J 1 base, with 9 bases left between them. The CDR3 DNA is TGTGCCAGCGATAATGATTCTGGAAACACCATATATTTT. This codes for CASDNDSGNTIYF.

In DNA, the CDR3 is TGTGCCAGCAGTGTGGAGCGGGAGGGCACAGATACGCAGTATTTT. Residues: CASSVEREGTDTQYF. The J gene is TRBJ2-3, the V gene TRBV2; 9 positions match TRBD2. J lost 1 base, V lost 4 bases, and 3 bases had no gene match. Germline loops: CDR1 SNHLY, CDR2 FYNNEI. The CDR3 sequence is 15 residues long.

This clone was observed a handful of times. The rearrangement uses TRBV29-1 and TRBJ2-3; no clear D gene. V lost 7 bases and J lost 5, with 7 bases in between. CDR3 length equals 10 residues. Germline V gene lookup returns CDR1 SQVTM and CDR2 ANQGSEA. The CDR3 nucleotides are TGCAGCGCTGGAGAAGATACGCAGTATTTT. Its protein is CSAGEDTQYF.

A few counts support this clone. The J gene is TRBJ2-3, the V gene TRBV7-3, with TRBD2 as a possible D gene (6 bases). The ends were cut back, 4 bases at V and 0 bases at J, with 14 bases in the middle. This CDR3 has 16 amino acids. Germline V gene data show CDR1 as SGHTA and CDR2 as FQGTGA. CDR3 coding DNA: TGTGCCAGCAGCTCATCACTAGCCGCTAGCACAGATACGCAGTATTTT. This encodes CASSSSLAASTDTQYF.

This clone occurred a few times. The V and J genes are TRBV9 and TRBJ1-1; tentative D call: TRBD1 (5 bases). Germline CDR1 is SGDLS and CDR2 is YYNGEE. CDR3 length: 15 residues. V lost 2 bases, J lost 0 bases, and 11 bases lay in between. CDR3 bases: TGTGCCAGCAGCGTTTCTGGGGGAGTGAACACTGAAGCTTTCTTT. It encodes CASSVSGGVNTEAFF.

This clone was counted only a few times. The gene calls are TRBV4-3 and TRBJ1-4, with D possibly matching TRBD1 (5 bases). Germline values: CDR1 LGHNA, CDR2 YSLEER. Deletions cut 4 bases from V and 7 bases from J, with 19 bases between. The CDR3 consists of 16 residues. The chain's CDR3 is CASSPEGKGQAEKLFF. Written as DNA, the CDR3 is TGCGCCAGCAGCCCTGAGGGGAAGGGGCAGGCTGAAAAACTGTTTTTT.

The chain recombines TRBV30 with TRBJ2-6; D may be TRBD1 (5 bases). V lost 4 bases, J lost 0 bases, and 10 bases lay in between. The CDR3 runs to 15 residues. Germline loops: CDR1 GTSNPN, CDR2 SVGIG (reference sequence). CDR3 coding DNA: TGTGCCTGGATCAAAAGGGGCTCTGGGGCCAACGTCCTGACTTTC. This translates into CAWIKRGSGANVLTF.

The table lists this clone with a few counts. The chain uses TRBV25-1 and TRBJ2-3; D is unclear. V lost 3 bases and J lost 3, with 13 bases in between. Germline V gene lookup returns CDR1 MGHDK and CDR2 SYGVNS. This CDR3 contains 15 residues. The CDR3 protein is CASSETLSVTDTQYF. The CDR3 nucleotides read TGTGCCAGCAGTGAGACTCTCTCGGTAACAGATACGCAGTATTTT. The complete variable domain, with remaining parts taken from reference TRBV25-1 and TRBJ2-3, reads EADIYQTPRYLVIGTGKKITLECSQTMGHDKMYWYQQDPGMELHLIHYSYGVNSTEKGDLSSESTVSRIRTEHFPLTLESARPSHTSQYLCASSETLSVTDTQYFGPGTRLTVL.